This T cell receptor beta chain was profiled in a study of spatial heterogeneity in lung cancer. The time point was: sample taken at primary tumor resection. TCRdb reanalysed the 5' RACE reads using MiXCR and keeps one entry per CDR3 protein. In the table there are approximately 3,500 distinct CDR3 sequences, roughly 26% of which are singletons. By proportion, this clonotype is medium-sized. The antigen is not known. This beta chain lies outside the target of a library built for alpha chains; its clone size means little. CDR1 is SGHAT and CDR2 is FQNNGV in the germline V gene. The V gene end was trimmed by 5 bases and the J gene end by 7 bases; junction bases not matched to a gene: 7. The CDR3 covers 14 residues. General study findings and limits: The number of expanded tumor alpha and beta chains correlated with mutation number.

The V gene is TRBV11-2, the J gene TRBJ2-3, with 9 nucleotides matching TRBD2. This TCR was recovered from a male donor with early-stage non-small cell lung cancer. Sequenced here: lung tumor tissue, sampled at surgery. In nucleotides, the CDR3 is TGTGCCAGCAGCCTAGCGGGATCGAGGAATACGCAGTATTTT. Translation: CASSLAGSRNTQYF.